This entry lists 31 T cell receptor beta chains sequenced from one sample in a study of blood T cell repertoires in COVID-19 (dated by TCRdb to between 2020 and 2021). Library creation used the immunoSEQ multiplex PCR assay. TCRdb mirrors the immuneACCESS table, restricted to in-frame sequences. Some clones are absent from its copies; in checked studies, under half trace to an unresolved V gene, and the reason for the others is unknown. This sample comprises approximately 99,000 clones, around 79% of them detected only once. Of the sample, 15% to 20% falls within the top ten clones. Sequenced sample: peripheral blood. The source is a woman older than 75 with active or convalescent COVID-19.

The chain couples TRBV4-2 to TRBJ2-3; the match to TRBD2 covers 11 bases. V trimming: 4 bases; J trimming: 5 bases; junction bases outside the gene matches: 14. Germline CDR1 and CDR2: LGHNA and YNFKEQ. This CDR3 is 18 amino acids long. CDR3 nucleotides: TGTGCCAGCAGCCGAGCGGGAACTAGCGGGAGTAATTTAGATACGCAGTATTTT. It yields the protein CASSRAGTSGSNLDTQYF.

CDR3 nucleotide sequence: TGTGCCAGCAGCTTAGCGGCTAGCGGGGCATCCTACAATGAGCAGTTCTTC. As protein: CASSLAASGASYNEQFF. This chain links TRBV11-3 with TRBJ2-1; 9 bases align to TRBD2. The CDR3 is 17 residues long. J was trimmed by 1 base and V by 1 base; bases with no gene match: 5. The germline V gene encodes CDR1 SGHNT and CDR2 YENEEA.

The chain recombines TRBV6-2 or TRBV6-3 with TRBJ2-1; possibly TRBD2 for D (6 bases). V was shortened by 6 bases and J by 1 base, with 13 bases between the two germline ends. CDR3 length equals 15 residues. CDR1 is MNHEY and CDR2 is SVGEGT in the germline V gene. The CDR3 sequence is CASSGTGTSYNEQFF. CDR3 coding DNA: TGTGCCAGCAGCGGGACCGGGACTTCCTACAATGAGCAGTTCTTC.

The chain joins TRBV7-6 to TRBJ2-5; 10 nucleotides align to TRBD1. The CDR3 covers 14 residues. The ends lost 5 bases at V and 5 bases at J; junction bases unmatched: 5. CDR1 and CDR2 from the germline V gene are SGHVS and FNYEAQ. CDR3 DNA: TGTGCCAGCAGCCCGGGACAGGGGTCGGAGACCCAGTACTTC. Translating gives CASSPGQGSETQYF. The full variable domain, completed using reference TRBV7-6 and TRBJ2-5, is GAGVSQSPRYKVTKRGQDVALRCDPISGHVSLYWYRQALGQGPEFLTYFNYEAQQDKSGLPNDRFSAERPEGSISTLTIQRTEQRDSAMYRCASSPGQGSETQYFGPGTRLLVL.

J is TRBJ2-5 and V is TRBV11-2; maybe TRBD1 (6 bases). V shed 6 bases and J shed 0 bases, with 11 bases lying between them. Germline loops: CDR1 SGHAT, CDR2 FQNNGV. CDR3 length: 14 amino acids. CDR3 in DNA: TGTGCCAGCAGGGGTACAGGGTACCAAGAGACCCAGTACTTC. Translation gives CASRGTGYQETQYF.

The chain carries TRBV7-2 and TRBJ2-7, with D maybe TRBD2 (6 bases). The V gene's germline CDR1 is SGHTA and CDR2 FQGNSA. There are 12 residues in the CDR3. V was cut by 4 bases and J by 6 bases, with 10 bases left in between. CDR3 sequence reads: CASSSPGGEQYF. CDR3 DNA: TGTGCCAGCAGCTCTCCCGGGGGCGAGCAGTACTTC.

In the case of this clone: One end of the junction varies from germline; a read error may be responsible. The genes are TRBV5-1 and TRBJ2-1; 11 positions match TRBD2. CDR3 length equals 15 residues. CDR1 and CDR2 from the germline V gene are SGHRS and YFSETQ. The CDR3 spells CASSSTSGRSNEQFF. The DNA of the CDR3 is TGTGCCAGCAGCTCAACTAGCGGGAGATCCAATGAGCAGTTCTTC.

The rearrangement joins TRBV7-3 to TRBJ2-1; perhaps TRBD1 as D (6 bases). In germline, CDR1 is SGHTA, CDR2 FQGTGA. Trimming took 3 bases from V and 4 from J, leaving 13 bases between them. The CDR3 runs to 15 residues. CDR3 sequence: CASSFYPGQYNEQFF. For the CDR3, the DNA is TGTGCCAGCAGCTTTTATCCAGGACAGTACAATGAGCAGTTCTTC. Variable domain in full (rest from reference TRBV7-3 and TRBJ2-1): GAGVSQTPSNKVTEKGKYVELRCDPISGHTALYWYRQSLGQGPEFLIYFQGTGAADDSGLPNDRFFAVRPEGSVSTLKIQRTERGDSAVYLCASSFYPGQYNEQFFGPGTRLTVL.

In this sample, this clone turned up a few times. The V call is TRBV2, the J call TRBJ1-5; the match to TRBD1 covers 10 bases. J was trimmed by 3 bases and V by 6 bases; bases with no gene match: 8. This CDR3 contains 16 residues. Per the germline V gene, CDR1 is SNHLY and CDR2 is FYNNEI. The CDR3 DNA is TGTGCCAGCAGGGGGGACAGGGGCGGCATCAATCAGCCCCAGCATTTT. Translated, it gives CASRGDRGGINQPQHF.

The chain joins TRBV3-1 (or the pseudogene TRBV3-2) to TRBJ1-5; 8 bases agree with TRBD1. The germline gives CDR1 LGHDT, CDR2 YNNKEL (reference sequence). There are 13 residues in the CDR3. V lost 4 bases to trimming and J lost 6 bases; unmatched junction nucleotides: 2. The CDR3 sequence: CASSPGGLQPQHF. The CDR3 DNA reads as TGTGCCAGCAGCCCAGGGGGCCTTCAGCCCCAGCATTTT.

The J gene is TRBJ1-3, the V gene TRBV21-1; TRBD1, the table's D call, lacks a check against the DNA. TRBV21-1 constitutes a pseudogene. The CDR3 contains 16 residues. DNA for the CDR3: TGTGCCAGCAGCACCCTGACAGGGGCCGTTGGAAACACCATATATTTT. Protein product: CASSTLTGAVGNTIYF.

This chain joins TRBV27 and TRBJ1-1; 8 bases match TRBD1. The CDR3 spans 16 residues. CDR1 and CDR2 (germline): MNHEY, SMNVEV (reference sequence). V gave up 4 bases and J gave up 0 bases; unmatched junction bases: 7. CDR3 in amino acids: CASSSRQGPMNTEAFF. The CDR3 bases are TGTGCCAGCAGTTCCCGACAGGGGCCCATGAACACTGAAGCTTTCTTT.

The CDR3 DNA reads as TGTGCCAGCAGCGACACCCCGACAGGGGGCCAGCCCCAGCATTTT. It yields the protein CASSDTPTGGQPQHF. This chain links TRBV9 with TRBJ1-5, with 10 positions matching TRBD1. The germline CDR1 and CDR2 sequences are SGDLS and YYNGEE. This CDR3 comprises 15 residues. Losses at the gene ends were 3 bases for V and 7 bases for J; bases not matched to a gene: 7.

DNA of the CDR3: TGTGCCACCCAACCGGGACAGGGAGCTGGAAACACCATATATTTT. Protein sequence: CATQPGQGAGNTIYF. J is TRBJ1-3 and V is TRBV19; 9 bases line up with TRBD1. The CDR3 runs to 15 residues. From germline, CDR1 is LNHDA and CDR2 SQIVND (reference sequence). With 10 bases clipped from V and 2 bases from J, the junction kept 9 bases outside the gene matches.

In DNA form, the CDR3 reads TGTGCCAGTAGTTGGGGCGGATCTAATGAAAAACTGTTTTTT. Amino acids: CASSWGGSNEKLFF. The chain couples TRBV19 to TRBJ1-4; the D gene is possibly TRBD1 (5 bases). Trimming shortened V by 5 bases and J by 3 bases, and 10 bases separated the two germline ends. The germline gives CDR1 LNHDA, CDR2 SQIVND (reference sequence). This CDR3 spans 14 amino acids.

This rearrangement joins TRBV11-2 to TRBJ2-1, with D maybe TRBD1 (6 bases). V was clipped by 7 bases and J by 4 bases, with 14 bases between them. CDR1 and CDR2 from the germline V gene are SGHAT and FQNNGV. CDR3 length equals 14 residues. This CDR3 reads CASIPDSAYNEQFF. The CDR3 region has the DNA TGTGCCAGCATTCCGGACAGCGCGTACAATGAGCAGTTCTTC.

This clone was counted between two and nine times. V usage is TRBV6-2 or TRBV6-3 and J usage is TRBJ2-1; D may be TRBD1 (5 bases). CDR1 is MNHEY, CDR2 SVGEGT, per germline. Deletions cut 5 bases from V and 4 bases from J, with 9 bases between. This CDR3 contains 13 residues. CDR3 region: CASSPDTYNEQFF. CDR3 bases: TGTGCCAGCAGTCCGGACACTTACAATGAGCAGTTCTTC.

The V and J genes are TRBV7-8 and TRBJ1-2; a weak D match, TRBD1 (5 bases). The CDR3 extends over 15 amino acids. The germline V gene has CDR1 SGHVS and CDR2 FQNEAQ. V lost 1 base, J lost 2 bases, and 11 bases lay in between. CDR3 coding DNA: TGTGCCAGCAGCTTAGATGACAGCGCGAACTATGGCTACACCTTC. It codes for CASSLDDSANYGYTF.

The chain combines TRBV19 with TRBJ2-7; the match to TRBD2 covers 14 bases. The V gene end was trimmed by 3 bases and the J gene end by 3 bases; junction bases not matched to a gene: 22. Germline CDR1 and CDR2: LNHDA and SQIVND (reference sequence). CDR3 length equals 22 residues. CDR3 protein: CASSIPRLAGGQYLPSLYEQYF. The CDR3 DNA is TGTGCCAGTAGTATTCCACGACTAGCGGGAGGGCAATACCTCCCCTCTCTCTACGAGCAGTACTTC.

This chain connects TRBV30 to TRBJ2-3; possibly TRBD2 for D (6 bases). CDR3 length equals 15 residues. Per germline, CDR1 GTSNPN and CDR2 SVGIG (reference sequence). V was shortened by 3 bases and J by 2 bases, with 15 bases between the two germline ends. The chain's CDR3 is CAWSGGRGFTDTQYF. CDR3 in DNA: TGTGCCTGGAGCGGCGGTCGGGGGTTCACAGATACGCAGTATTTT.

J is TRBJ1-2 and V is TRBV5-6; possible D gene TRBD1, 6 bases. CDR1 and CDR2 (germline): SGHDT, YYEEEE. V dropped 3 bases and J dropped 3 bases, with 12 bases sitting between them. The CDR3 covers 14 residues. This CDR3 is CASSSWAGDYGYTF. CDR3 DNA sequence: TGTGCCAGCAGCTCTTGGGCAGGGGACTATGGCTACACCTTC.

The chain combines TRBV7-9 with TRBJ2-1; possible D gene TRBD1, 6 bases. The CDR3 covers 15 residues. CDR1 is SEHNR, CDR2 FQNEAQ, per germline (reference sequence). The V and J ends lost 5 bases and 3 bases respectively, with 14 bases between them. This CDR3 is CASSLKRGGYNEQFF. The CDR3 DNA sequence: TGTGCCAGCAGCCTGAAGCGAGGGGGCTACAATGAGCAGTTCTTC.

The V and J genes are TRBV6-2 or TRBV6-3 and TRBJ2-7, with D possibly TRBD2 on 5 matching bases. The length of the CDR3 is 14 residues. The germline V gene has CDR1 MNHEY and CDR2 SVGEGT. V was pared by 3 bases and J by 1 base, with 10 bases between. CDR3 in amino acids: CASSYGLTSYEQYF. The DNA of the CDR3 is TGTGCCAGCAGTTATGGACTGACGTCCTACGAGCAGTACTTC.

J is TRBJ2-5 and V is TRBV7-2; 9 positions agree with TRBD1. The V gene's germline CDR1 is SGHTA and CDR2 FQGNSA. CDR3 size: 14 residues. V lost 5 bases and J lost 5; bases outside the gene matches: 6. The CDR3 bases are TGTGCCAGCAGCGAACAGGGGGCGGAGGAGACCCAGTACTTC. It yields the protein CASSEQGAEETQYF.

This chain links TRBV3-1 (or the pseudogene TRBV3-2) with TRBJ2-7; 7 bases map to TRBD1. Unmatched junction bases numbered 2, after V lost 2 bases and J lost 4 bases. The CDR3 totals 13 residues. Germline V lookup: CDR1 LGHDT, CDR2 YNNKEL (reference sequence). The CDR3 DNA is TGTGCCAGCAGCCAACACAGGGGATACGAGCAGTACTTC. Amino acid sequence: CASSQHRGYEQYF.

V usage is TRBV2 and J usage is TRBJ1-5; a possible D gene is TRBD1 (6 bases). The CDR3 extends over 14 amino acids. Trimming cost V 6 bases and J 6 bases, with 15 bases left between them. The germline gives CDR1 SNHLY, CDR2 FYNNEI. This CDR3 is CASSGGGAAQPQHF. As DNA, the CDR3 is TGTGCCAGCAGCGGCGGGGGGGCAGCTCAGCCCCAGCATTTT.

The rearrangement links TRBV30 to TRBJ1-6, with D possibly being TRBD1 (6 bases). V lost 4 bases and J 0 bases, leaving 10 bases between the germline ends. Germline V gene lookup returns CDR1 GTSNPN and CDR2 SVGIG (reference sequence). The CDR3 sequence is 15 residues long. CDR3 in amino acids: CAWNYRVSYNSPLHF. CDR3 bases: TGTGCCTGGAACTACAGGGTCTCCTATAATTCACCCCTCCACTTT.

The gene calls are TRBV11-2 and TRBJ2-1, with a possible D match to TRBD2 (5 bases). Germline CDR1 and CDR2: SGHAT and FQNNGV. With 3 bases removed from V and 4 bases from J, the gap between germline ends came to 16 bases. The CDR3 has 16 residues. The chain's CDR3 is CASSLLFRAGYNEQFF. CDR3 nucleotide sequence: TGTGCCAGCAGCTTGCTTTTTAGGGCGGGTTACAATGAGCAGTTCTTC.

The V gene is TRBV18, the J gene TRBJ2-7; 11 bases map to TRBD2. The CDR3 spans 15 residues. The V and J ends lost 3 bases and 7 bases, in that order; junction bases with no gene match: 8. Germline V gene data show CDR1 as KGHSH and CDR2 as LQKENI. Written as DNA, the CDR3 is TGTGCCAGCTCACCTCGAACTAGCGGGAGCGGGGAGCAGTACTTC. This sequence encodes CASSPRTSGSGEQYF.

This sequence joins TRBV19 and TRBJ1-2, with no clear D. CDR3 length equals 13 residues. The V end was cut by 6 bases, the J end by 3 bases, with 11 bases between. Germline CDR1 and CDR2: LNHDA and SQIVND (reference sequence). The CDR3 protein is CASREDIHYGYTF. For the CDR3, the DNA is TGTGCCAGTAGGGAAGACATCCACTATGGCTACACCTTC.

This clone is a singleton in its sample. The chain joins TRBV13 to TRBJ2-7, with D tentatively TRBD1 (5 bases). V lost 0 bases and J lost 6, with 12 bases in between. CDR3 length: 14 amino acids. Germline CDR1 reads PRHDT; CDR2 reads FYEKMQ (reference sequence). CDR3 DNA: TGTGCCAGCAGCTTAGGCCTGGTGGGGCTCGAGCAGTACTTC. This sequence encodes CASSLGLVGLEQYF.